The entry below describes one T cell receptor (beta chain). This specimen comes from a study of control samples from healthy donors and cancer patients. The CDR3 sequence is 16 residues long. Germline lookup yields CDR1 SGHKS and CDR2 YYEKEE (reference sequence). The ends were cut back, 2 bases at V and 6 bases at J, with 18 bases in the middle. Some clones are missing from TCRdb's copy, which holds only in-frame ones; the method was immunoSEQ multiplex PCR. The data hold around 100,000 clones, with about 89% observed a single time. This sequence was found in a man in his sixties with lung cancer. The sequenced sample consisted of PBMCs. V and J are TRBV5-5 and TRBJ1-5, with D possibly being TRBD1 (5 bases). CDR3 residues: CASSFERGLEGQPQHF. CDR3 in DNA: TGTGCCAGCAGCTTCGAGAGGGGCCTTGAAGGTCAGCCCCAGCATTTT.